This TCR beta chain was documented in a study of cytomegalovirus exposure and HLA in healthy donors. The study, taken as a whole, reports: After further analysis at a later stage, 15,000 to 20,000 TCR beta sequences were associated with HLA alleles at 0.05 false discovery rate. The later analysis indicated that the majority of CMV-associated TCR beta chains appeared HLA-restricted.

CDR1 is SEHNR, CDR2 FQNEAQ, per germline (reference sequence). CDR3 length equals 12 residues. V was shortened by 1 base and J by 13 bases, with 8 bases between the two germline ends. This clone was seen a few times. Antigen specificity is unknown. 13 Jbeta primers and 60 Vbeta primers were used for the PCR. As handled by the study authors: In a later analysis, of some 80 million unique beta chains, roughly 9.9 million appeared in at least two donors. Only in-frame clones appear in the TCRdb table, and some are missing; sequencing was by immunoSEQ multiplex PCR. The DNA was the basis for D and trimming; V, J and clone size are from that table. This table holds around 130,000 clones, about 8.5% found once.

This chain links TRBV7-9 with TRBJ1-6; D unresolved. This TCR was recovered from a man aged 40-55 years in good health and CMV-seronegative. The sample taken for sequencing was PBMCs. The CDR3 region is CASSLGPGPLHF. The CDR3 coding sequence is TGTGCCAGCAGCTTAGGCCCAGGCCCCCTCCACTTT.